Presented here are 10 T cell receptor beta chains from one specimen sequenced in a study of cytomegalovirus exposure and HLA in healthy donors. The method was immunoSEQ multiplex PCR; TCRdb's version includes in-frame clones alone and lacks a portion of them. This sample carries more than 130,000 clones, around 88% of them seen once, and the ten largest clones take 7% to 9%. Source material: PBMCs. The receptors stem from a woman younger than 35 in good health and CMV-seropositive.

The CDR3 loop reads CASSLRQGYEQYF. The DNA of the CDR3 is TGTGCCAGCAGTTTGCGACAGGGCTACGAGCAGTACTTC. This rearrangement joins TRBV28 to TRBJ2-7; TRBD1 matches 7 bases. Germline V CDR1 and CDR2: MDHEN, SYDVKM. This CDR3 has 13 residues. V lost 3 bases and J lost 3; bases outside the gene matches: 2.

CDR3 bases: TGCGCCAGCAGCTTGCAGGACAGGGGGCATACAGATACGCAGTATTTT. Encoded protein: CASSLQDRGHTDTQYF. This chain joins TRBV5-1 and TRBJ2-3, with TRBD1 matching 11 bases. Germline trimming cut 1 base from V and 3 bases from J; bases unmatched to any gene: 4. The CDR3 covers 16 residues. Germline loops: CDR1 SGHRS, CDR2 YFSETQ.

V usage is TRBV4-2 and J usage is TRBJ2-1; 7 bases agree with TRBD2. This CDR3 comprises 15 residues. Germline values: CDR1 LGHNA, CDR2 YNFKEQ. The V segment lost 4 bases and the J segment 2 bases; nucleotides outside the gene matches: 5. This CDR3 is CASSPGLRPYNEQFF. CDR3 sequence (DNA): TGTGCCAGCAGCCCGGGACTAAGACCCTACAATGAGCAGTTCTTC.

This chain connects TRBV27 to TRBJ2-1; 8 nucleotides line up with TRBD2. Trimming took 6 bases from V and 3 from J; bases not matched to a gene: 13. Germline V lookup: CDR1 MNHEY, CDR2 SMNVEV (reference sequence). There are 17 residues in the CDR3. The CDR3 loop reads CASSPRGPGTSYNEQFF. CDR3 coding DNA: TGTGCCAGCAGCCCCAGAGGGCCCGGGACTAGCTACAATGAGCAGTTCTTC.

The chain joins TRBV15 to TRBJ1-5, with D possibly TRBD1 on 6 matching bases. CDR1 is LNHNV and CDR2 is YYDKDF in the germline V gene (reference sequence). V lost 1 base to trimming and J lost 6 bases, with 16 bases between them. The CDR3 sequence is 16 residues long. CDR3 in amino acids: CATSRGGRGVGQPQHF. The DNA for the CDR3 is TGTGCCACCAGCAGAGGGGGCAGGGGAGTGGGTCAGCCCCAGCATTTT. Together with reference TRBV15 and TRBJ1-5, the CDR3 gives the full variable domain: DAMVIQNPRYQVTQFGKPVTLSCSQTLNHNVMYWYQQKSSQAPKLLFHYYDKDFNNEADTPDNFQSRRPNTSFCFLDIRSPGLGDTAMYLCATSRGGRGVGQPQHFGDGTRLSIL.

The rearrangement uses TRBV2 and TRBJ1-1, with D maybe TRBD1 (5 bases). With 6 bases removed from V and 4 bases from J, the gap between germline ends came to 21 bases. CDR3 length: 16 amino acids. CDR1 and CDR2 (germline): SNHLY, FYNNEI. CDR3 sequence (DNA): TGTGCCAGCAGCGGCCTAAAGGGGTCAGCGGGCACTGAAGCTTTCTTT. It translates to CASSGLKGSAGTEAFF.

The chain employs TRBV27 and TRBJ1-5, with D uncertain. Germline loops: CDR1 MNHEY, CDR2 SMNVEV (reference sequence). The ends were cut back, 4 bases at V and 3 bases at J, with 13 bases in the middle. CDR3 size: 15 residues. CDR3 protein: CASSSGGPYNQPQHF. In DNA form, the CDR3 reads TGTGCCAGCAGTTCGGGAGGGCCCTACAATCAGCCCCAGCATTTT.

The CDR3 sequence: CASSVDPGQAPYGYTF. In DNA, the CDR3 is TGTGCCAGCAGCGTAGACCCAGGCCAGGCCCCATATGGCTACACCTTC. This chain links TRBV9 with TRBJ1-2, with no clear D. There are 16 residues in the CDR3. V was pared by 0 bases and J by 5 bases, with 17 bases between. Germline assignment: CDR1 SGDLS and CDR2 YYNGEE.

This chain joins TRBV18 and TRBJ1-2; 7 positions agree with TRBD1. CDR3 length: 13 amino acids. The J segment lost 6 bases and the V segment lost 1 base, leaving 2 bases of the junction unmatched. The germline V gene encodes CDR1 KGHSH and CDR2 LQKENI. CDR3 sequence reads: CASSPRQGDGYTF. The CDR3 DNA reads as TGTGCCAGCTCACCACGACAGGGCGATGGCTACACCTTC.

V usage is TRBV10-1 and J usage is TRBJ2-7; possible D gene TRBD2, 5 bases. Per the germline V gene, CDR1 is WNHNN and CDR2 is SYGVQD (reference sequence). V gave up 4 bases and J gave up 2 bases, with 9 bases separating them. CDR3 length equals 13 residues. The CDR3 spells CASSAQLAYEQYF. The CDR3 DNA follows: TGCGCCAGCAGTGCACAACTAGCCTACGAGCAGTACTTC.